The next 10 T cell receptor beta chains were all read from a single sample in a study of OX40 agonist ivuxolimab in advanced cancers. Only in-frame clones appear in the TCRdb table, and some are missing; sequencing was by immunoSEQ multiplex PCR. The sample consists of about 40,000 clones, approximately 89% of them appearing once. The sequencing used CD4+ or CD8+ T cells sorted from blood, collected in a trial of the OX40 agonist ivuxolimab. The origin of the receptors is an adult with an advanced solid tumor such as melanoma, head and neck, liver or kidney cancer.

DNA for the CDR3: TGTGCCAGCAGCTTAGACAGGGACGAGCAGTACTTC. Amino acid sequence: CASSLDRDEQYF. The chain links TRBV7-8 to TRBJ2-7, with D possibly matching TRBD1 (6 bases). V lost 1 base and J 5 bases, leaving 6 bases between the germline ends. Looked up from germline, CDR1 is SGHVS and CDR2 is FQNEAQ. The CDR3 extends over 12 amino acids.

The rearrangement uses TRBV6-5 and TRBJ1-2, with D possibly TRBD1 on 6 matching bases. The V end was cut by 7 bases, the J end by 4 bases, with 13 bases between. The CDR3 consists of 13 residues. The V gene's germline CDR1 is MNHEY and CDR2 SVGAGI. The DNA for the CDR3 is TGTGCCAGCACATCGACAGGCCGCTATGGCTACACCTTC. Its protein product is CASTSTGRYGYTF.

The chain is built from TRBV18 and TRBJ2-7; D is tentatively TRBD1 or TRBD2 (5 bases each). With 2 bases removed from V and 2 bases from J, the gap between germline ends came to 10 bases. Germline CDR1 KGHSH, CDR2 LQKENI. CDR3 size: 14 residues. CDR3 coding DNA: TGTGCCAGCTCACCATATGGGACCACCTACGAGCAGTACTTC. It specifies CASSPYGTTYEQYF.

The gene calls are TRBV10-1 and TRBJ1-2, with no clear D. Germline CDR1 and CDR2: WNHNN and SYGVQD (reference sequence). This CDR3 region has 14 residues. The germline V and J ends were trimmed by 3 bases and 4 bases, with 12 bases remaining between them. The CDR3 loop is CASSDHGPPYGYTF. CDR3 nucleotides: TGCGCCAGCAGTGATCACGGCCCACCCTATGGCTACACCTTC.

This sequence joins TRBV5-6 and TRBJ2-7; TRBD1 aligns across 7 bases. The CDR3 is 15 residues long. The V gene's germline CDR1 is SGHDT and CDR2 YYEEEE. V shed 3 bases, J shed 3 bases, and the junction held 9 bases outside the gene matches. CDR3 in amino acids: CASSSETGSFYEQYF. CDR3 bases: TGTGCCAGCAGCTCGGAGACAGGGTCATTCTACGAGCAGTACTTC.

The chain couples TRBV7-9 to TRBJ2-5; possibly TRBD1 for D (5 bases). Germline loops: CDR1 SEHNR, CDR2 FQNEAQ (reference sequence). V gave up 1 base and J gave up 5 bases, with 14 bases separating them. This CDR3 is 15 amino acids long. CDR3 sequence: CASSLVDILFETQYF. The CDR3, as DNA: TGTGCCAGCAGCTTAGTGGACATACTGTTCGAGACCCAGTACTTC.

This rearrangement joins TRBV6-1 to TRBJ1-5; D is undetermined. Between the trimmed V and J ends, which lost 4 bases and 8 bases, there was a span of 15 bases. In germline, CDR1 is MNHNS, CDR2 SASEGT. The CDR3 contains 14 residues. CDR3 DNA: TGTGCCAGCAGTGGTTGGACGGGCGTCAAGCCCCAGCATTTT. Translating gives CASSGWTGVKPQHF.

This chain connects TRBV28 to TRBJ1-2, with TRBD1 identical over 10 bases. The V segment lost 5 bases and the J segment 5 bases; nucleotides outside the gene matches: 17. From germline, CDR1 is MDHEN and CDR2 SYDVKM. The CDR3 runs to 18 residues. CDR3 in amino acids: CASSPPTGGAHLRYGYTF. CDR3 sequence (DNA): TGTGCCAGCAGTCCACCGACAGGGGGCGCCCACCTCCGGTATGGCTACACCTTC.

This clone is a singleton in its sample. CDR3 sequence (DNA): TGTGCCAGCAGCTTAGCAGGGTTGGAGGGCTACACCTTC. Its protein is CASSLAGLEGYTF. The rearrangement links TRBV13 to TRBJ1-2; D is perhaps TRBD1 (5 bases). The CDR3 has 13 residues. Germline CDR1 is PRHDT and CDR2 is FYEKMQ (reference sequence). Trimming cost V 1 base and J 8 bases, with 11 bases left between them.

CDR3 region: CASSLGSLMNTEAFF. CDR3 DNA sequence: TGTGCCAGCAGTCTGGGTTCTCTAATGAACACTGAAGCTTTCTTT. The chain is built from TRBV27 and TRBJ1-1; no clear D. The CDR3 is 15 amino acids. Germline lookup yields CDR1 MNHEY and CDR2 SMNVEV (reference sequence). The V gene lost 5 bases and the J gene lost 0 bases, with 13 bases spanning the gap.